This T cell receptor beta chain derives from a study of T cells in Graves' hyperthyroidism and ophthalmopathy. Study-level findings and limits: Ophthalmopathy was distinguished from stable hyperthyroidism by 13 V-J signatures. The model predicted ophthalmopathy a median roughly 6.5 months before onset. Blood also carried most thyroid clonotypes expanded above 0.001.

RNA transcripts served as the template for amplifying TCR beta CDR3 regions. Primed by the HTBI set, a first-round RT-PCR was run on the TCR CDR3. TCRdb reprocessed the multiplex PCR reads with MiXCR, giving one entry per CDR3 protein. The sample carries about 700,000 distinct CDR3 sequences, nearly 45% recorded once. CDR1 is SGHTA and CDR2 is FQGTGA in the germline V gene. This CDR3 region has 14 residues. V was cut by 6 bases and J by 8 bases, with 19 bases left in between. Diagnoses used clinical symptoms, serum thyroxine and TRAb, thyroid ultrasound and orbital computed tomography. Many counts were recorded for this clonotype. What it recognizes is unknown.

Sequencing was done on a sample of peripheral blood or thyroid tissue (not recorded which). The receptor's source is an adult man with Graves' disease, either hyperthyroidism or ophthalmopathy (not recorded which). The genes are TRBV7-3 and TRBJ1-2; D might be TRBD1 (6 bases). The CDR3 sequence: CASSPSGGAGGYTF. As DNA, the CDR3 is TGTGCCAGCAGTCCATCGGGGGGGGCAGGAGGCTACACCTTC.